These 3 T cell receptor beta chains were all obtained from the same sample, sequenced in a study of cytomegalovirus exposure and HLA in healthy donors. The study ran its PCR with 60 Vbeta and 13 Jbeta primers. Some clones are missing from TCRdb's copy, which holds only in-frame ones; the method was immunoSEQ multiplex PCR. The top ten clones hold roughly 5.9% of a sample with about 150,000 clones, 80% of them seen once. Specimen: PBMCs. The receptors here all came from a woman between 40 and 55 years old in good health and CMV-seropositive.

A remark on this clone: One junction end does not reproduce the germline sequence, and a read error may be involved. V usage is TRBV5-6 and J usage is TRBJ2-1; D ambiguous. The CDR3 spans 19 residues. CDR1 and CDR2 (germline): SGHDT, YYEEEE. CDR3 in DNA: TGTGCCAGCAGCGATAGCTCGCCTGGCCGGATTAACTCCTACAATGGGCAGTTCTTC. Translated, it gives CASSDSSPGRINSYNGQFF.

CDR3 sequence reads: CASSLALNTEAFF. The CDR3 DNA sequence: TGTGCCAGCAGCTTAGCCCTTAACACTGAAGCTTTCTTT. This chain links TRBV7-9 with TRBJ1-1, with no clear D. The CDR3 covers 13 residues. In germline, CDR1 is SEHNR, CDR2 FQNEAQ (reference sequence). The V gene lost 0 bases and the J gene lost 2 bases, with 4 bases spanning the gap.

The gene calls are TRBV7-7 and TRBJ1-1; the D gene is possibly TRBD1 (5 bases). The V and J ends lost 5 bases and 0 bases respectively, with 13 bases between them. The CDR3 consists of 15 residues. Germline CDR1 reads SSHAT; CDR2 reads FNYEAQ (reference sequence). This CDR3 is CASSQPPTVNTEAFF. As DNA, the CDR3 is TGTGCCAGCAGCCAACCCCCGACAGTGAACACTGAAGCTTTCTTT.